Listed below are T cell receptor beta chains from one sample, sequenced in a study of T cells in Graves' hyperthyroidism and ophthalmopathy. TCRdb re-called the multiplex PCR reads with MiXCR, one entry per CDR3 protein. The data contain about 770,000 distinct CDR3 sequences, roughly a sixth of them singletons. The sample taken for sequencing was blood. These receptors all stem from a woman aged 45-59 years with Graves' hyperthyroidism that later progressed to Graves' ophthalmopathy. Each CDR3 is given with its conserved first and last residue. Fields, in order: D gene, clone size, V gene, J gene, CDR3 DNA, CDR3 protein. A D gene is named only where the DNA matches it firmly. Size values are once, few and many counts, or a class for expanded clones, and some rows have none.

>NA|many|TRBV7-8|TRBJ2-5
TGTGCCAGCAGCTCTTTAGGACTGTCACAAGAGACCCAGTACTTC
CASSSLGLSQETQYF
>NA|few|TRBV10-3|TRBJ2-2
TGTGCCATCGTTATCAGGGAGAACACCGGGGAGCTGTTTTTT
CAIVIRENTGELFF
>TRBD1|many|TRBV20-1|TRBJ2-5
TGCAGTGCTATTAGGGTCAGGGGGTCAGAGACCCAGTACTTC
CSAIRVRGSETQYF
>NA|NA|TRBV7-8|TRBJ2-7
TGTGCCAGCAGCTCAGTGGCCACAGCCGGAGGCTACGAGCAGTACTTC
CASSSVATAGGYEQYF
>TRBD2|many|TRBV20-1|TRBJ2-3
TGCAGTGCTAGAGACCTGCGGGGGGGTGTTCGGACAGATACGCAGTATTTT
CSARDLRGGVRTDTQYF
>TRBD1|few|TRBV25-1|TRBJ2-7
TGTGCCAGCAGTGATCCCACGGGACAGGTAGGATACGAGCAGTACTTC
CASSDPTGQVGYEQYF
>TRBD1|NA|TRBV4-1|TRBJ1-2
TGCGCCAGCAGCCAAGTCGACGGACAGGGATACAGTAAAAATGGCTACACCTTC
CASSQVDGQGYSKNGYTF
>TRBD2|few|TRBV12-3/TRBV12-4|TRBJ2-7
TGTGCCAGCAGTCCCCTCGCGGGGGGGACCTACGAGCAGTACTTC
CASSPLAGGTYEQYF
>NA|NA|TRBV20-1|TRBJ2-1
TGCAGTGCCGAGGTCCCGGGCCCTCAGGCGAATGAGCAGTTCTTC
CSAEVPGPQANEQFF
>NA|few|TRBV20-1|TRBJ1-2
TGCAGTGCTAGGGAACTTGGGGGGCCCTATGGCTACACCTTC
CSARELGGPYGYTF
>TRBD2|many|TRBV5-1|TRBJ2-2
TGCGCCAGCAATCTCGATTATAGCGGGGGCCCGGGCACCGGGGAGCTGTTTTTT
CASNLDYSGGPGTGELFF
>TRBD1|few|TRBV7-9|TRBJ1-5
TGTGCCAGCAGCTTATCGACAGGGAGGCATCAGCCCCAGCATTTT
CASSLSTGRHQPQHF
>TRBD2|NA|TRBV5-1|TRBJ2-1
TGCGCCAGCAGCTTGCTCTCTAGCGGGGGGCAGTACAATGAGCAGTTCTTC
CASSLLSSGGQYNEQFF
>NA|few|TRBV24-1|TRBJ2-1
TGTGCCACCAGAGGGGGCGGGGAGGTTTACAATGAGCAGTTCTTC
CATRGGGEVYNEQFF
>TRBD1|few|TRBV4-1|TRBJ2-3
TGCGCCAGCAGCCAAGATCCGACAGGGGGCTATCCGAGCACAGATACGCAGTATTTT
CASSQDPTGGYPSTDTQYF
>NA|many|TRBV3-1|TRBJ2-1
TGTGCCAGCAGCCCCAGCTCCTACAATGAGCAGTTCTTC
CASSPSSYNEQFF
>NA|many|TRBV30|TRBJ1-1
TGTGCCTGGAGTCCTTTGACAGCTGGTAAAGCTTTCTTT
CAWSPLTAGKAFF
>NA|few|TRBV5-4|TRBJ2-7
TGTGCCAGCAGCTGGGACATTAGCACCTACGAGCAGTACTTC
CASSWDISTYEQYF
>NA|many|TRBV12-3/TRBV12-4|TRBJ1-5
TGTGCCAGCAGGCGGAGGACTCGGGACGACAATCAGCCCCAGCATTTT
CASRRRTRDDNQPQHF
>NA|NA|TRBV14|TRBJ1-4
TGTGCCAGCAGCCAAGCCCAGACCCAGGGACTCCTTCGTGAAAAACTGTTTTTT
CASSQAQTQGLLREKLFF
>TRBD2|NA|TRBV7-7|TRBJ2-1
TGTGCTAGCAGCGAACTAGCGGGGGCGGTTAATGAGCAGTTCTTC
CASSELAGAVNEQFF
>NA|few|TRBV6-1|TRBJ1-1
TGTGCCAGCCGGCCTTTGAGGAGGTACACTGAAGCTTTCTTT
CASRPLRRYTEAFF
>NA|few|TRBV5-1|TRBJ2-5
TGCGCCAGCAGCCCTCTTCCGGGAAATATAGAGACCCAGTACTTC
CASSPLPGNIETQYF
>NA|few|TRBV27|TRBJ2-7
TGTGCCAGCAGTTTTGTGGGGGTAGACGAGCAGTACTTC
CASSFVGVDEQYF
>TRBD2|NA|TRBV15|TRBJ2-5
TGTGCCACCAGCGGGGGACTAGCGGGGGAGACCCAGTACTTC
CATSGGLAGETQYF
>TRBD2|NA|TRBV24-1|TRBJ2-1
TGTGCCACCAGTGATTCGGGGGGGAGCGCCAATGAGCAGTTCTTC
CATSDSGGSANEQFF
>NA|many|TRBV5-1|TRBJ2-3
TGCGCCAGCAGCTTGGTCCAGATATCCACAGATACGCAGTATTTT
CASSLVQISTDTQYF
>TRBD1|few|TRBV20-1|TRBJ1-6
TGCAGTGCTACCCGGACAGGGGGGGATTCACCCCTCCACTTT
CSATRTGGDSPLHF
>NA|NA|TRBV5-1|TRBJ2-3
TGCGCCAGCAGCTTGGTATCCGGGTTTGGGGATACGCAGTATTTT
CASSLVSGFGDTQYF
>NA|NA|TRBV2|TRBJ2-2
TGTGCCAGCAGCCAACTTAGGGGGGCCACCGGGGAGCTGTTTTTT
CASSQLRGATGELFF
>NA|many|TRBV2|TRBJ1-1
TGTGCCAGCAGTGATCGGAGGGACACTGAAGCTTTCTTT
CASSDRRDTEAFF
>NA|many|TRBV12-3/TRBV12-4|TRBJ1-5
TGTGCCAGCAGTTTATTGGGGGATCGCAATCAGCCCCAGCATTTT
CASSLLGDRNQPQHF
>NA|NA|TRBV7-6|TRBJ1-3
TGTGCCAGCAGCTTAGGGCGGAGGGCCGACACCATATATTTT
CASSLGRRADTIYF
>NA|few|TRBV6-1|TRBJ2-2
TGTGCCAGCAGTGCATGGGGCGGGGACACCGGGGAGCTGTTTTTT
CASSAWGGDTGELFF
>TRBD1|many|TRBV12-3/TRBV12-4|TRBJ1-1
TGTGCCAGCAGTCTCCGGACAGGGGGGGGCACTGAAGCTTTCTTT
CASSLRTGGGTEAFF
>TRBD2|NA|TRBV2|TRBJ2-1
TGTGCCAGCTCGAGGGCTAGCGGGTTTGGGTCCTACAATGAGCAGTTCTTC
CASSRASGFGSYNEQFF
>NA|many|TRBV27|TRBJ1-4
TGTGCCAGCAGTGTCCGGACAGCCGATAATGAAAAACTGTTTTTT
CASSVRTADNEKLFF
>TRBD2|many|TRBV7-8|TRBJ2-1
TGTGCCAGCAGCCCCTATAGCGGGGGACGCTACAATGAGCAGTTCTTC
CASSPYSGGRYNEQFF
>NA|few|TRBV13|TRBJ1-2
TGTGCCAGCAGCCTACAGAAATGGGGCTACACCTTC
CASSLQKWGYTF
>TRBD2|many|TRBV7-2|TRBJ2-2
TGTGCCAGCAGCTTAGTTGCTAGCGGGGGGGTCGGCGGGGAGCTGTTTTTT
CASSLVASGGVGGELFF
>TRBD1|NA|TRBV6-1|TRBJ1-1
TGTGCCAGCGGTATAACGGACAGGGCTGAAGCTTTCTTT
CASGITDRAEAFF
>NA|NA|TRBV5-1|TRBJ2-1
TGCGCCAGCAGCTTGGGGTGGGGGCAATACAATGAGCAGTTCTTC
CASSLGWGQYNEQFF
>NA|many|TRBV30|TRBJ1-1
TGTGCCTGGAGTCCAAAACCGGACACTGAAGCTTTCTTT
CAWSPKPDTEAFF
>NA|few|TRBV3-1|TRBJ1-4
TGTGCCAGCAGCCAACGGACAGATAATGAAAAACTGTTTTTT
CASSQRTDNEKLFF
>TRBD2|many|TRBV11-2|TRBJ2-7
TGTGCCAGCAGCACCGGACTAGCGGGATTCTACGAGCAGTACTTC
CASSTGLAGFYEQYF
>NA|many|TRBV20-1|TRBJ2-3
TGCAGTGCTAGAGATCTGGACTTAAACACAGATACGCAGTATTTT
CSARDLDLNTDTQYF
>NA|few|TRBV3-1|TRBJ2-2
TGTGCCAGCAGCCAAGTCCGGGGGCCCACCGGGGAGCTGTTTTTT
CASSQVRGPTGELFF
>NA|NA|TRBV6-1|TRBJ1-1
TGTGCCAGCAGTGAACGGTTTTCTGGACAAGAGAACACTGAAGCTTTCTTT
CASSERFSGQENTEAFF
>NA|few|TRBV14|TRBJ2-3
TGTGCCAGCAGCCAAGGCCCCTGGAGCACAGATACGCAGTATTTT
CASSQGPWSTDTQYF